This T cell receptor (beta chain) was captured in a study of identical twins. Whole-study findings and limits: Beta clonotypes that were abundant in cord blood contained fewer insertions, a pattern absent from memory repertoires. Excess sharing by twins proved weaker in beta out-of-frame sequences.

Looked up from germline, CDR1 is MRHNA and CDR2 is SNTAGT. There are 15 residues in the CDR3. After removal of 4 bases from V and 2 bases from J, the junction contained 5 bases not matched to a gene. No donor was unhealthy or non-Caucasian. The table lists this clonotype with a few counts. The antigen remains undetermined. Template switching created a universal primer site, and the cDNA included unique molecular identifiers. TCRdb re-called the 5' RACE reads through MiXCR, storing one row per CDR3 protein. The data hold fewer than 250,000 distinct CDR3 sequences, with 5.5% to 7% observed a single time. This sample also belongs to another study, concerning yellow fever vaccine responses in identical twins.

The V and J genes are TRBV6-4 and TRBJ2-3; TRBD2 matches at 8 bases. The sequenced material came from memory (CD45RO+) T cells sorted from blood. This TCR was sampled from a woman under 30 in good health. Here the CDR3 DNA reads TGTGCCAGCAGTGGGGTAGCGGGGACCACAGATACGCAGTATTTT. As protein: CASSGVAGTTDTQYF.